This entry describes one TCR beta chain. The data belong to a study of brain T cells in children with intractable seizures. Germline V gene sequence: CDR1 LNHDA, CDR2 SQIVND (reference sequence). Losses at the gene ends were 2 bases for V and 3 bases for J; bases not matched to a gene: 0. There are 14 residues in the CDR3. The table came from immunoSEQ multiplex PCR; TCRdb's copy has only in-frame clones and leaves some out. The profile shows 50,000 to 75,000 clones, about 96% of them singletons. The chain recombines TRBV19 with TRBJ1-4; TRBD1 matches at 7 bases. The sequences come from peripheral blood, collected at surgery. This TCR came from a boy in the first two years of life with focal cortical dysplasia and intractable seizures. CDR3 sequence reads: CASSIQGANEKLFF. The CDR3 coding sequence is TGTGCCAGTAGTATACAGGGGGCTAATGAAAAACTGTTTTTT.